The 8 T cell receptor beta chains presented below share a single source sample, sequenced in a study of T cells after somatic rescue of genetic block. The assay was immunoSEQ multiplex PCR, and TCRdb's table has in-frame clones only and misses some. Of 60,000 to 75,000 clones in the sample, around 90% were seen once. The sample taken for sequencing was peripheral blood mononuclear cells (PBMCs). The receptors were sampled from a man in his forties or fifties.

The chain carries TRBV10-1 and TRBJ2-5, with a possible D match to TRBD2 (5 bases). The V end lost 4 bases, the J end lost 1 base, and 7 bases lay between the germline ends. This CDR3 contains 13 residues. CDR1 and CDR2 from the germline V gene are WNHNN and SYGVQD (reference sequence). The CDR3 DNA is TGCGCCAGCAGTGGGACTCCCCAAGAGACCCAGTACTTC. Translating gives CASSGTPQETQYF.

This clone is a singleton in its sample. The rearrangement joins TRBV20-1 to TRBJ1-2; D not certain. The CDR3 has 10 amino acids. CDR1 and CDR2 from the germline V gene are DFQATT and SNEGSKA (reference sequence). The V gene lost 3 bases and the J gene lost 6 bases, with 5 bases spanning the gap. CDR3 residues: CSASWDGYTF. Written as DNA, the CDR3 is TGCAGTGCTAGCTGGGATGGCTACACCTTC.

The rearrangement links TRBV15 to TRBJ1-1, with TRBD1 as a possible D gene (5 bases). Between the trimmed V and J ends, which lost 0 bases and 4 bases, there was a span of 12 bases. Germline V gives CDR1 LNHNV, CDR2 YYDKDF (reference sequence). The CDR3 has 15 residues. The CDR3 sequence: CATSREPGPGTEAFF. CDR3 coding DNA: TGTGCCACCAGCAGAGAGCCGGGGCCAGGCACTGAAGCTTTCTTT.

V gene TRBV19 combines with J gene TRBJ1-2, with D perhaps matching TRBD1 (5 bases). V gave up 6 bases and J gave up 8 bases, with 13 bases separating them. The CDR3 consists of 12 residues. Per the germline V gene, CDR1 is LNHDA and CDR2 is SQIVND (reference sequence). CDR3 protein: CASSHSGVGYTF. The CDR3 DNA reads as TGTGCCAGTAGCCATTCGGGGGTCGGCTACACCTTC.

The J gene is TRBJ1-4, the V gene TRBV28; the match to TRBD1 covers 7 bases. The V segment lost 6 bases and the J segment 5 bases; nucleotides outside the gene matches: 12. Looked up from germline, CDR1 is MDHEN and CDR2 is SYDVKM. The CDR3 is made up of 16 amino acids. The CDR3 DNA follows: TGTGCCAGCAGCTTCCCATACCGACAGGGAAATGAAAAACTGTTTTTT. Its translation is CASSFPYRQGNEKLFF.

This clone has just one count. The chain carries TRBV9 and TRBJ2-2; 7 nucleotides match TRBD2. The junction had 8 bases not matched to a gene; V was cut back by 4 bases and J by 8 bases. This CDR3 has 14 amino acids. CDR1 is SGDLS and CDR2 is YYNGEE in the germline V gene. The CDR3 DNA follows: TGTGCCAGCAGCCCCGGGGACTACCCAGGGGAGCTGTTTTTT. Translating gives CASSPGDYPGELFF.

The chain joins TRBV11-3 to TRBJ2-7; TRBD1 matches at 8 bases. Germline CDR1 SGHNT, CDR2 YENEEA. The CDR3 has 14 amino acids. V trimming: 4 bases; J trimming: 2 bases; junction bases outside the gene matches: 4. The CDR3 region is CASSSATGAYEQYF. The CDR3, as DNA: TGTGCCAGCAGCTCTGCGACAGGGGCCTACGAGCAGTACTTC. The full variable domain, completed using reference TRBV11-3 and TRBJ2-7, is EAGVVQSPRYKIIEKKQPVAFWCNPISGHNTLYWYLQNLGQGPELLIRYENEEAVDDSQLPKDRFSAERLKGVDSTLKIQPAELGDSAVYLCASSSATGAYEQYFGPGTRLTVT.

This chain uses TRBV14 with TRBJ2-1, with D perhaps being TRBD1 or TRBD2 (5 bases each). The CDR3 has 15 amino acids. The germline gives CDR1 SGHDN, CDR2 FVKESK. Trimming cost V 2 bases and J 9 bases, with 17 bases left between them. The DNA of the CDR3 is TGTGCCAGCAGCCAACCGGGACCCTCCCTCGGTGAGCAGTTCTTC. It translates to CASSQPGPSLGEQFF.